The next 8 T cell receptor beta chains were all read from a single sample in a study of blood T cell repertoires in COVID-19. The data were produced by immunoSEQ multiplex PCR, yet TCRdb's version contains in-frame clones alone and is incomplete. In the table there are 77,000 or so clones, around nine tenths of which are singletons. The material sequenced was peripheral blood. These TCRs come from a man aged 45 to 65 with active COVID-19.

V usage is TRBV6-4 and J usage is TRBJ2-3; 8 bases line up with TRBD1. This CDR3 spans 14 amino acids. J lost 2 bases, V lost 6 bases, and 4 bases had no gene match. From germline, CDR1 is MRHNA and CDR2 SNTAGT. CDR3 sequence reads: CASRGDRPTDTQYF. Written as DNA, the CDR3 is TGTGCCAGCAGGGGGGACAGGCCCACAGATACGCAGTATTTT.

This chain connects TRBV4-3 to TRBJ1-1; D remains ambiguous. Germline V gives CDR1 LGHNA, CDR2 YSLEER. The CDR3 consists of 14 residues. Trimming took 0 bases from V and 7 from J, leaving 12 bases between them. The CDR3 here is CASSQDRFGYEAFF. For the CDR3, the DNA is TGCGCCAGCAGCCAAGATCGGTTCGGGTATGAAGCTTTCTTT.

The CDR3 loop reads CASSLASGTYEQYF. The CDR3 nucleotides read TGTGCCAGCAGCTTAGCTAGCGGGACCTACGAGCAGTACTTC. This rearrangement joins TRBV7-2 to TRBJ2-7; 8 bases are a match to TRBD2. CDR1 SGHTA and CDR2 FQGNSA come from the germline V gene. This CDR3 comprises 14 residues. Losses at the gene ends were 0 bases for V and 2 bases for J; bases not matched to a gene: 0.

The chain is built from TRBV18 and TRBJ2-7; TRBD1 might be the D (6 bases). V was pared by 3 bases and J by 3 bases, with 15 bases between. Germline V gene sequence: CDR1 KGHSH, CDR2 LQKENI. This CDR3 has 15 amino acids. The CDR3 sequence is CASSPGTPPDYEQYF. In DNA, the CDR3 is TGTGCCAGCTCACCCGGGACACCACCTGACTACGAGCAGTACTTC.

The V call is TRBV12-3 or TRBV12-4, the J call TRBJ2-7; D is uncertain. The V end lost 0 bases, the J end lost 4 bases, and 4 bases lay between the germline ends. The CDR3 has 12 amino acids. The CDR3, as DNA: TGTGCCAGCAGTTTAGCGCAGTACGAGCAGTACTTC. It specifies CASSLAQYEQYF.

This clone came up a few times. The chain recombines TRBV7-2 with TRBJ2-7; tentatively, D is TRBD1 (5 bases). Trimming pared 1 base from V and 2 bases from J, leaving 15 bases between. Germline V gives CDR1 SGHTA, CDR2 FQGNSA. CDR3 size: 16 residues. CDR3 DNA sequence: TGTGCCAGCAGCTTAGGATCAGGGCTGACCACCTACGAGCAGTACTTC. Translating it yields CASSLGSGLTTYEQYF. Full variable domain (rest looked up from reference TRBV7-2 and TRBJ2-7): GAGVSQSPSNKVTEKGKDVELRCDPISGHTALYWYRQSLGQGLEFLIYFQGNSAPDKSGLPSDRFSAERTGGSVSTLTIQRTQQEDSAVYLCASSLGSGLTTYEQYFGPGTRLTVT.

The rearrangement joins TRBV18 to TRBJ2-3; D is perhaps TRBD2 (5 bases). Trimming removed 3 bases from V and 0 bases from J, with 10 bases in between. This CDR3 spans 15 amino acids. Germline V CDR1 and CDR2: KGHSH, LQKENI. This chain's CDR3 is CASSPGQRSTDTQYF. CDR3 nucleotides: TGTGCCAGCTCACCGGGCCAGCGGAGCACAGATACGCAGTATTTT.

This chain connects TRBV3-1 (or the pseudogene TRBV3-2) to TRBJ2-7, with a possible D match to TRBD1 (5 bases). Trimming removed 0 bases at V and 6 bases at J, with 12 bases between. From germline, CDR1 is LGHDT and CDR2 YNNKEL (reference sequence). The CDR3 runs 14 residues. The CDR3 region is CASSQENRPLEQYF. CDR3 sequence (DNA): TGTGCCAGCAGCCAAGAAAACAGGCCCCTCGAGCAGTACTTC.